The clone carrying this TCR beta chain showed up just a few times. The entry originates in a study of regulatory T cells in long-lasting Graves disease. Described time point: newly diagnosed GD, antithyroid drugs for less than 3 months. Generation of the TCR library employed RNA extracted from PBMCs. The CDR3 has 17 amino acids. Germline lookup yields CDR1 LGHDT and CDR2 YNNKEL (reference sequence). Trimming took 0 bases from V and 4 from J; bases not matched to a gene: 10. TCR beta libraries were built with iRepertoire HTBI primers and Arm-PCR of CDR3 regions. Each CDR3 protein is one row after TCRdb ran MiXCR on the multiplex PCR reads. The table has about 540,000 distinct CDR3 sequences, approximately 13% seen once. The same data also contributed to another study, on T cells in Graves' hyperthyroidism and ophthalmopathy. That paper states: Any patient presenting with uncontrolled infection, other autoimmune disease, pregnancy or lactation was left out.

The specimen comprised peripheral blood mononuclear cells (PBMCs), sampled at new diagnosis, from a patient treated with antithyroid drugs. The chain recombines TRBV3-1 with TRBJ1-1; 8 bases are a match to TRBD1. This clonotype originated in a man between 25 and 39 years old with Graves disease. CDR3 nucleotide sequence: TGTGCCAGCAGCCAAGAAGGGACAGGCCCTTATATCACTGAAGCTTTCTTT. This sequence encodes CASSQEGTGPYITEAFF. Variable domain in full (rest from reference TRBV3-1 and TRBJ1-1): DTAVSQTPKYLVTQMGNDKSIKCEQNLGHDTMYWYKQDSKKFLKIMFSYNNKELIINETVPNRFSPKSPDKAHLNLHINSLELGDSAVYFCASSQEGTGPYITEAFFGQGTRLTVV.